These 29 T cell receptor beta chains originate from one sample sequenced in a study of T cell responses to AZD1222 COVID-19 vaccine (dated by TCRdb to 2020 to 2022). What the time point label conveys for this sample: baseline before first vaccination. In the paper's terms, the treatment or condition label means: meningococcal conjugate vaccine given as trial control. The library was generated by the immunoSEQ multiplex PCR assay. TCRdb limited this immuneACCESS table to in-frame rearrangements with V and J called. A share of clones is missing; checked studies link under half to unresolved V genes, and the rest is unexplained. For this sample there are about 100,000 clones; approximately 89% appear just once. The leading ten clones occupy more than 3.5% of the sample. This specimen was peripheral blood, taken on day 0 of MenACWY control vaccination. The receptors stem from an adult in good health.

V gene TRBV4-3 combines with J gene TRBJ1-1; tentative D call: TRBD1 (6 bases). Trimming took 0 bases from V and 4 from J, leaving 6 bases between them. This CDR3 spans 13 amino acids. The germline V gene has CDR1 LGHNA and CDR2 YSLEER. CDR3 DNA sequence: TGCGCCAGCAGCCAAGAAGGGGGCACTGAAGCTTTCTTT. The encoded protein is CASSQEGGTEAFF.

For the CDR3, the DNA is TGTGCCAGCAGCTTATTCGGGGAATCTGAGCAGTTCTTC. This translates into CASSLFGESEQFF. The chain uses TRBV11-2 and TRBJ2-1; perhaps TRBD2 as D (5 bases). The germline gives CDR1 SGHAT, CDR2 FQNNGV. Trimming shortened V by 2 bases and J by 9 bases, and 11 bases separated the two germline ends. The CDR3 length is 13 residues.

The chain uses TRBV7-2 and TRBJ1-5; D call uncertain. V lost 5 bases, J lost 4 bases, and 24 bases lay in between. CDR1 and CDR2 (germline): SGHTA, FQGNSA. This CDR3 comprises 18 residues. The CDR3 loop reads CASSPKSTVGGVNQPQHF. Written as DNA, the CDR3 is TGTGCCAGCAGCCCCAAATCGACGGTCGGCGGTGTGAATCAGCCCCAGCATTTT.

The gene calls are TRBV18 and TRBJ1-6; 8 bases map to TRBD1. This CDR3 comprises 15 residues. Germline V gene data show CDR1 as KGHSH and CDR2 as LQKENI. Trimming cost V 6 bases and J 10 bases; bases outside gene matches: 11. In nucleotides, the CDR3 is TGTGCCAGCTCGGTCGACAGGGGAGATGGGTCACCCCTCCACTTT. Translated, it gives CASSVDRGDGSPLHF.

The chain recombines TRBV27 with TRBJ2-7; D remains ambiguous. CDR3 size: 14 residues. V gave up 6 bases and J gave up 3 bases, with 15 bases separating them. Per the germline V gene, CDR1 is MNHEY and CDR2 is SMNVEV (reference sequence). CDR3 sequence reads: CASSRGEGGYEQYF. Written as DNA, the CDR3 is TGTGCCAGCAGCCGAGGTGAAGGCGGCTACGAGCAGTACTTC.

The chain uses TRBV7-2 and TRBJ2-3; TRBD2 matches at 9 bases. The CDR3 covers 16 residues. J lost 4 bases, V lost 5 bases, and 10 bases had no gene match. Germline V gene data show CDR1 as SGHTA and CDR2 as FQGNSA. The CDR3 DNA sequence: TGTGCCAGCAGCCCAGACAGCGGGAGGATCGCAGATACGCAGTATTTT. It specifies CASSPDSGRIADTQYF.

The chain links TRBV2 to TRBJ1-2; TRBD1 aligns across 9 bases. The CDR3 loop spans 14 amino acids. After removal of 5 bases from V and 8 bases from J, the junction contained 9 bases not matched to a gene. The germline V gene encodes CDR1 SNHLY and CDR2 FYNNEI. This CDR3 is CASSSQGAQWGYTF. The CDR3 region has the DNA TGTGCCAGCAGTTCACAGGGGGCCCAGTGGGGCTACACCTTC.

This sequence joins TRBV11-2 and TRBJ2-5, with D possibly matching TRBD2 (5 bases). The CDR3 runs to 14 residues. V lost 1 base and J lost 5, with 11 bases in between. CDR1 is SGHAT, CDR2 FQNNGV, per germline. The CDR3 DNA reads TGTGCCAGCAGCTTAGTCTGGACTTCGGAGACCCAGTACTTC. Protein sequence: CASSLVWTSETQYF.

The CDR3 sequence is CASSPIPGTLPYEQYF. CDR3 coding DNA: TGTGCCAGCAGTCCCATTCCCGGGACACTACCCTACGAGCAGTACTTC. The J gene is TRBJ2-7, the V gene TRBV27; weak D call: TRBD1 (6 bases). This CDR3 is built from 16 residues. V shed 5 bases and J shed 2 bases, with 19 bases lying between them. Germline-derived CDR1 and CDR2 are MNHEY and SMNVEV (reference sequence).

The rearrangement joins TRBV28 to TRBJ2-7; D not certain. The V and J ends lost 6 bases and 6 bases respectively, with 9 bases between them. This CDR3 contains 11 residues. Germline CDR1 MDHEN, CDR2 SYDVKM. The CDR3 loop is CASSLESEQYF. CDR3 in DNA: TGTGCCAGCAGCCTGGAGAGCGAGCAGTACTTC.

The chain has TRBV18 and TRBJ1-1, with D unresolved. Germline assignment: CDR1 KGHSH and CDR2 LQKENI. Between the trimmed V and J ends, which lost 3 bases and 0 bases, there was a span of 11 bases. This CDR3 region has 15 residues. The CDR3 DNA reads as TGTGCCAGCTCACCCTACAGCTCCATGAACACTGAAGCTTTCTTT. Amino acids: CASSPYSSMNTEAFF.

The V and J genes are TRBV18 and TRBJ1-2; TRBD1 matches at 7 bases. The CDR3 is made up of 14 amino acids. J was trimmed by 8 bases and V by 3 bases; bases with no gene match: 9. The germline V gene has CDR1 KGHSH and CDR2 LQKENI. In nucleotides, the CDR3 is TGTGCCAGCTCACCGAGGGGACAGACGGAAGGCTACACCTTC. Its translation: CASSPRGQTEGYTF. The full variable domain, with the rest looked up from reference TRBV18 and TRBJ1-2, is NAGVMQNPRHLVRRRGQEARLRCSPMKGHSHVYWYRQLPEEGLKFMVYLQKENIIDESGMPKERFSAEFPKEGPSILRIQQVVRGDSAAYFCASSPRGQTEGYTFGSGTRLTVV.

The chain carries TRBV4-3 and TRBJ2-5; 9 bases agree with TRBD2. The CDR3 consists of 16 residues. From germline, CDR1 is LGHNA and CDR2 YSLEER. V was pared by 1 base and J by 0 bases, with 3 bases of the junction left unmatched. The CDR3, as DNA: TGCGCCAGCAGCCAAGGGTTAGCGGGAGACCAAGAGACCCAGTACTTC. It codes for CASSQGLAGDQETQYF.

The chain joins TRBV28 to TRBJ2-7; D is unresolved. Germline V gives CDR1 MDHEN, CDR2 SYDVKM. The ends were cut back, 0 bases at V and 0 bases at J, with 9 bases in the middle. The CDR3 covers 15 residues. In DNA form, the CDR3 reads TGTGCCAGCAGTTTATGGGGTAGTCTCTCCTACGAGCAGTACTTC. Its protein product is CASSLWGSLSYEQYF.

The rearrangement links TRBV7-4 to TRBJ1-3; no firm D call. This CDR3 is built from 16 residues. Germline V gene data show CDR1 as SGHVT and CDR2 as SQSDAQ. Trimming took 4 bases from V and 4 from J, leaving 17 bases between them. The DNA of the CDR3 is TGTGCCAGCAGCTCCCCCGGGCCGGAATCCGGAAACACCATATATTTT. Amino acids: CASSSPGPESGNTIYF.

The V gene is TRBV4-1, the J gene TRBJ2-7; D is uncertain. The CDR3 totals 13 residues. CDR1 is MGHRA, CDR2 YSYEKL, per germline. V dropped 5 bases and J dropped 7 bases, with 15 bases sitting between them. The CDR3 nucleotides are TGCGCCAGCAGCGACCTCCGACTGGGAGAGCAGTACTTC. Its protein is CASSDLRLGEQYF.

This chain links TRBV27 with TRBJ2-1; D unclear. Trimming left V 4 bases short and J 0 bases short, with 10 bases between. This CDR3 is 15 amino acids long. The germline V gene encodes CDR1 MNHEY and CDR2 SMNVEV (reference sequence). CDR3 residues: CASSSVLSSYNEQFF. In DNA, the CDR3 is TGTGCCAGCAGTTCTGTCCTCTCCTCCTACAATGAGCAGTTCTTC.

This rearrangement joins TRBV2 to TRBJ1-3, with D possibly being TRBD1 (6 bases). This CDR3 comprises 14 residues. Germline CDR1 reads SNHLY; CDR2 reads FYNNEI. The CDR3 DNA sequence: TGTGCAGCGGGGGGCAACACCTCTGGAAACACCATATATTTT. Translation gives CAAGGNTSGNTIYF.

This clone showed up just once. Here the CDR3 DNA reads TGTGCCAGCAGCTTAGAACTTATCGCCGGGACAGGTGGAGTGCCCTATGGCTACACCTTC. This gives the protein CASSLELIAGTGGVPYGYTF. The chain is built from TRBV11-2 and TRBJ1-2, with 8 bases matching TRBD1. V shed 0 bases and J 4 bases; nucleotides not matched to a gene: 19. Germline V CDR1 and CDR2: SGHAT, FQNNGV. The CDR3 extends over 20 amino acids.

CDR3 amino acids: CASSLVGIRTGSGGGYTF. The CDR3, as DNA: TGTGCCAGCAGCTTAGTCGGTATCCGGACAGGGAGCGGCGGTGGCTACACCTTC. V gene TRBV11-2 combines with J gene TRBJ1-2, with 8 bases aligning to TRBD1. Germline values: CDR1 SGHAT, CDR2 FQNNGV. The length of the CDR3 is 18 residues. Trimming took 1 base from V and 7 from J; bases not matched to a gene: 17. The full variable domain, its missing parts supplied by reference TRBV11-2 and TRBJ1-2, is EAGVAQSPRYKIIEKRQSVAFWCNPISGHATLYWYQQILGQGPKLLIQFQNNGVVDDSQLPKDRFSAERLKGVDSTLKIQPAKLEDSAVYLCASSLVGIRTGSGGGYTFGSGTRLTVV.

V is TRBV3-1 (or the pseudogene TRBV3-2) and J is TRBJ2-2; 9 nucleotides align to TRBD2. Losses at the gene ends were 8 bases for V and 2 bases for J; bases not matched to a gene: 18. Germline V gives CDR1 LGHDT, CDR2 YNNKEL (reference sequence). The CDR3 is made up of 19 amino acids. The DNA for the CDR3 is TGTGCCAGCCCCCGCCACCCTGATAGCGGGAGACGAAACACCGGGGAGCTGTTTTTT. As protein: CASPRHPDSGRRNTGELFF.

The rearrangement joins TRBV5-1 to TRBJ1-1; D is perhaps TRBD1 (5 bases). The CDR3 sequence is 15 residues long. V lost 1 base and J 2 bases, leaving 12 bases between the germline ends. CDR1 is SGHRS, CDR2 YFSETQ, per germline. The CDR3 region is CASSLYPGSNTEAFF. CDR3 nucleotide sequence: TGCGCCAGCAGCTTGTATCCAGGGTCAAACACTGAAGCTTTCTTT.

The table lists this clone with a few counts. V is TRBV19 and J is TRBJ1-1, with D unclear. Germline V gene data show CDR1 as LNHDA and CDR2 as SQIVND (reference sequence). V dropped 3 bases and J dropped 3 bases, with 5 bases sitting between them. The CDR3 consists of 12 residues. In DNA, the CDR3 is TGTGCCAGTAGTATTTCAGACACTGAAGCTTTCTTT. Protein product: CASSISDTEAFF.

The chain links TRBV12-2 to TRBJ2-7; the D segment call TRBD1 is taken from the table without a DNA check. TRBV12-2 is a pseudogene segment. The CDR3 spans 17 residues. The CDR3 reads CASRLVLTGQGSYEQYF. The CDR3, as DNA: TGTGCAAGTCGCTTAGTATTAACGGGACAGGGGAGCTACGAGCAGTACTTC.

The rearrangement uses TRBV5-1 and TRBJ2-3; the D is unclear. Germline-derived CDR1 and CDR2 are SGHRS and YFSETQ. The CDR3 extends over 12 amino acids. V was clipped by 5 bases and J by 4 bases, with 8 bases between them. The CDR3 nucleotides are TGCGCCAGCAGGAGAGACGCAGATACGCAGTATTTT. Amino acids: CASRRDADTQYF. The full variable domain, completed using reference TRBV5-1 and TRBJ2-3, is KAGVTQTPRYLIKTRGQQVTLSCSPISGHRSVSWYQQTPGQGLQFLFEYFSETQRNKGNFPGRFSGRQFSNSRSEMNVSTLELGDSALYLCASRRDADTQYFGPGTRLTVL.

The chain has TRBV18 and TRBJ1-5; weak D call: TRBD1 (6 bases). CDR1 is KGHSH and CDR2 is LQKENI in the germline V gene. The CDR3 loop spans 16 amino acids. Trimming pared 0 bases from V and 2 bases from J, leaving 11 bases between. The DNA for the CDR3 is TGTGCCAGCTCACCACCGAATAACAGGGGCAATCAGCCCCAGCATTTT. It translates to CASSPPNNRGNQPQHF.

The chain employs TRBV7-3 and TRBJ2-2; D uncertain. Germline assignment: CDR1 SGHTA and CDR2 FQGTGA. The CDR3 has 14 residues. V was shortened by 5 bases and J by 1 base, with 8 bases between the two germline ends. The CDR3 region is CASSPSLNTGELFF. CDR3 nucleotides: TGTGCCAGCAGCCCCTCTTTGAACACCGGGGAGCTGTTTTTT. Full variable domain (outside the CDR3, taken from reference TRBV7-3 and TRBJ2-2): GAGVSQTPSNKVTEKGKYVELRCDPISGHTALYWYRQSLGQGPEFLIYFQGTGAADDSGLPNDRFFAVRPEGSVSTLKIQRTERGDSAVYLCASSPSLNTGELFFGEGSRLTVL.

The rearrangement uses TRBV6-2 or TRBV6-3 and TRBJ1-2; D is uncertain. The CDR3 is made up of 13 amino acids. Germline CDR1 reads MNHEY; CDR2 reads SVGEGT. V dropped 2 bases and J dropped 8 bases, with 12 bases sitting between them. Here the CDR3 DNA reads TGTGCCAGCAGTTACGGGCCCCGGCAGGGCTACACCTTC. This codes for CASSYGPRQGYTF.

The chain carries TRBV7-9 and TRBJ2-3, with D possibly matching TRBD1 (9 bases). Looked up from germline, CDR1 is SEHNR and CDR2 is FQNEAQ (reference sequence). This CDR3 comprises 17 residues. Trimming removed 4 bases from V and 4 bases from J, with 21 bases in between. DNA of the CDR3: TGTGCCAGCAGCTCTCGGGGGGGACAGGGCCTCCCAGATACGCAGTATTTT. Amino acids: CASSSRGGQGLPDTQYF.